The 17 T cell receptor beta chains below were found in one sample sequenced in a study of T-cell memory formation after mild COVID-19. TCRdb analysed the 5' RACE reads with MiXCR anew, one entry per CDR3 protein. The sample shows hundreds of thousands of distinct CDR3 sequences, around 20% of them seen only once. The sequenced sample consisted of PBMCs or a T cell subset sorted from them (not recorded which). The receptor source for this set is an adult woman who had mild COVID-19 (a few samples of this study predate the infection). Cell type and time point are not known.

The chain is built from TRBV7-6 and TRBJ1-2; possibly TRBD1 for D (5 bases). This CDR3 spans 14 amino acids. The germline gives CDR1 SGHVS, CDR2 FNYEAQ. Trimming shortened V by 5 bases and J by 4 bases, and 14 bases separated the two germline ends. The CDR3 region is CASSPLGVGYGYTF. CDR3 DNA sequence: TGTGCCAGCAGCCCCCTAGGGGTGGGCTATGGCTACACCTTC. The variable domain in full, with the rest retrieved from reference TRBV7-6 and TRBJ1-2, is GAGVSQSPRYKVTKRGQDVALRCDPISGHVSLYWYRQALGQGPEFLTYFNYEAQQDKSGLPNDRFSAERPEGSISTLTIQRTEQRDSAMYRCASSPLGVGYGYTFGSGTRLTVV.

This clonotype was found many times. This chain joins TRBV5-5 and TRBJ2-1; 8 bases are a match to TRBD1. Trimming at V came to 4 bases and at J to 13 bases, leaving 10 bases not matched to a gene. The CDR3 extends over 13 amino acids. Germline V gene sequence: CDR1 SGHKS, CDR2 YYEKEE (reference sequence). The CDR3 protein is CASSESVTGGQFF. The CDR3 coding sequence is TGTGCCAGCAGCGAAAGCGTTACAGGGGGTCAGTTCTTC.

The chain uses TRBV10-3 and TRBJ1-2; D is unresolved. Deletions cut 11 bases from V and 1 base from J, with 17 bases between. This CDR3 contains 14 residues. Germline CDR1 is ENHRY and CDR2 is SYGVKD. CDR3 residues: CAARTAGDNYGYTF. The CDR3 DNA sequence: TGTGCCGCCAGGACGGCCGGAGATAACTATGGCTACACCTTC.

The genes are TRBV18 and TRBJ1-3; unclear D gene. Between the trimmed V and J ends, which lost 1 base and 2 bases, there was a span of 15 bases. The length of the CDR3 is 17 residues. Looked up from germline, CDR1 is KGHSH and CDR2 is LQKENI. The CDR3: CASSPRMGGIAGNTIYF. The CDR3, as DNA: TGTGCCAGCTCACCACGGATGGGAGGTATAGCTGGAAACACCATATATTTT.

The chain couples TRBV12-3 or TRBV12-4 to TRBJ2-5, with D perhaps matching TRBD1 or TRBD2 (5 bases each). CDR3 size: 14 residues. The V and J ends lost 5 bases and 0 bases respectively, with 10 bases between them. The DNA of the CDR3 is TGTGCCAGCAGTCTGGGACGGCACCAAGAGACCCAGTACTTC. Translation: CASSLGRHQETQYF.

There are a few counts of this clonotype. V is TRBV4-3 and J is TRBJ2-2; D unresolved. Germline CDR1 and CDR2: LGHNA and YSLEER. V gave up 0 bases and J gave up 7 bases, with 9 bases separating them. The CDR3 runs to 14 residues. The CDR3: CASSQDSTLGELFF. The DNA of the CDR3 is TGCGCCAGCAGCCAAGATTCGACACTCGGGGAGCTGTTTTTT.

This chain uses TRBV10-3 with TRBJ2-7; D may be TRBD1 (6 bases). This CDR3 contains 14 residues. With 5 bases removed from V and 5 bases from J, the gap between germline ends came to 16 bases. CDR1 is ENHRY and CDR2 is SYGVKD in the germline V gene. CDR3 nucleotide sequence: TGTGCCATCAGTCCTGACAGGAACTCTAACGAGCAGTACTTC. The encoded protein is CAISPDRNSNEQYF.

This chain's CDR3 is CSALTMDGYTF. The DNA of the CDR3 is TGCAGTGCTCTTACTATGGATGGCTACACCTTC. This chain joins TRBV20-1 and TRBJ1-2; the D is unclear. The CDR3 covers 11 residues. From germline, CDR1 is DFQATT and CDR2 SNEGSKA (reference sequence). The ends were cut back, 5 bases at V and 6 bases at J, with 10 bases in the middle.

This clonotype came up many times. The V call is TRBV7-9, the J call TRBJ2-7, with D possibly matching TRBD1 (5 bases). This CDR3 has 14 residues. From germline, CDR1 is SEHNR and CDR2 FQNEAQ (reference sequence). The V gene lost 1 base and the J gene lost 2 bases, with 9 bases spanning the gap. The CDR3, as DNA: TGTGCCAGCAGCTTAGGGCCAGGGACCTACGAGCAGTACTTC. Protein product: CASSLGPGTYEQYF.

The CDR3 loop is CASSFRTGLETQYF. CDR3 in DNA: TGTGCCAGCAGTTTCAGGACAGGGTTAGAGACCCAGTACTTC. The chain is built from TRBV12-3 or TRBV12-4 and TRBJ2-5, with 8 positions matching TRBD1. The J segment lost 4 bases and the V segment lost 3 bases, leaving 4 bases of the junction unmatched. CDR3 length: 14 residues.

The CDR3 DNA follows: TGTGCCAGCAGCCAAGATTTGAGACAGGGGATCTCCTACAATGAGCAGTTCTTC. Translated: CASSQDLRQGISYNEQFF. The chain uses TRBV3-1 and TRBJ2-1; 8 nucleotides align to TRBD1. Germline assignment: CDR1 LGHDT and CDR2 YNNKEL (reference sequence). The CDR3 sequence is 18 residues long. Germline trimming cut 0 bases from V and 0 bases from J; bases unmatched to any gene: 7.

The rearrangement uses TRBV29-1 and TRBJ2-4; possible D gene TRBD1, 5 bases. Trimming left V 0 bases short and J 6 bases short, with 12 bases between. CDR1 is SQVTM and CDR2 is ANQGSEA in the germline V gene. This CDR3 is 14 amino acids long. This CDR3 is CSVEEGRSGNIQYF. The CDR3 DNA reads as TGCAGCGTTGAAGAGGGGCGATCTGGAAACATTCAGTACTTC.

This clonotype turned up a few times. The V call is TRBV12-3 or TRBV12-4, the J call TRBJ1-1; D might be TRBD1 (6 bases). The CDR3 spans 15 residues. V was pared by 3 bases and J by 2 bases, with 13 bases between. Here the CDR3 reads CASSLIRGANTEAFF. For the CDR3, the DNA is TGTGCCAGCAGTTTGATACGGGGGGCCAACACTGAAGCTTTCTTT.

This rearrangement joins TRBV7-9 to TRBJ2-7, with D unclear. Germline V lookup: CDR1 SEHNR, CDR2 FQNEAQ (reference sequence). The CDR3 sequence is 14 residues long. The V gene lost 0 bases and the J gene lost 0 bases, with 6 bases spanning the gap. The CDR3 bases are TGTGCCAGCAGCTTAGCAGGGTACTCCTACGAGCAGTACTTC. As protein: CASSLAGYSYEQYF.

The sample holds a few counts of this clonotype. The J gene is TRBJ2-3, the V gene TRBV12-3 or TRBV12-4; 7 nucleotides align to TRBD1. The CDR3 is made up of 14 amino acids. Losses at the gene ends were 5 bases for V and 4 bases for J; bases not matched to a gene: 6. The CDR3 reads CASSGQAGADTQYF. Here the CDR3 DNA reads TGTGCCAGCAGTGGACAGGCCGGCGCAGATACGCAGTATTTT.

In this sample, this clonotype turned up a few times. CDR3 sequence: CASSRPGQGDEKLFF. The CDR3 DNA sequence: TGTGCCAGCAGCCGACCAGGACAGGGGGATGAAAAACTGTTTTTT. The chain uses TRBV7-8 and TRBJ1-4; 10 bases are a match to TRBD1. The CDR3 has 15 residues. Germline V gene lookup returns CDR1 SGHVS and CDR2 FQNEAQ. V lost 5 bases, J lost 6 bases, and 6 bases stayed unmatched. The complete variable domain, with remaining parts taken from reference TRBV7-8 and TRBJ1-4, reads GAGVSQSPRYKVAKRGQDVALRCDPISGHVSLFWYQQALGQGPEFLTYFQNEAQLDKSGLPSDRFFAERPEGSVSTLKIQRTQQEDSAVYLCASSRPGQGDEKLFFGSGTQLSVL.

This clonotype was counted only a few times. The chain carries TRBV15 and TRBJ2-5, with D tentatively TRBD1 (6 bases). V lost 2 bases and J 4 bases, leaving 26 bases between the germline ends. The germline CDR1 and CDR2 sequences are LNHNV and YYDKDF (reference sequence). The CDR3 spans 19 residues. In DNA, the CDR3 is TGTGCCACCAGCAGACGAGGTGGACAGTATGCTTTGTCCGGAGAGACCCAGTACTTC. It codes for CATSRRGGQYALSGETQYF.